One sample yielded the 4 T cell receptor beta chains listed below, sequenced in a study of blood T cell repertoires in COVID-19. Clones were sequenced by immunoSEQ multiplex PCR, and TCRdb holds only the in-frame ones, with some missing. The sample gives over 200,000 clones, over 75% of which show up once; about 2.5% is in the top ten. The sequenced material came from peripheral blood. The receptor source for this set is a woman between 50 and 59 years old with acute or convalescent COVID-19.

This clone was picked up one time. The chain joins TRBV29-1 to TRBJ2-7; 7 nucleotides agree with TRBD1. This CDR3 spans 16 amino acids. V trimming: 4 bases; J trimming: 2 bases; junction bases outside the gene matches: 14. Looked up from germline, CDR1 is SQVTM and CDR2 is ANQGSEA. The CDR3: CSVVGEQGLRPYEQYF. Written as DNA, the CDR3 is TGCAGCGTTGTAGGCGAACAGGGGCTACGTCCCTACGAGCAGTACTTC.

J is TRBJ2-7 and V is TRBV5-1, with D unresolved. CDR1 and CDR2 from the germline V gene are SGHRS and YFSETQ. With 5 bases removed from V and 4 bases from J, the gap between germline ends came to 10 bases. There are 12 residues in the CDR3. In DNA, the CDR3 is TGCGCCAGCAGGTCTACAGTGTACGAGCAGTACTTC. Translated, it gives CASRSTVYEQYF.

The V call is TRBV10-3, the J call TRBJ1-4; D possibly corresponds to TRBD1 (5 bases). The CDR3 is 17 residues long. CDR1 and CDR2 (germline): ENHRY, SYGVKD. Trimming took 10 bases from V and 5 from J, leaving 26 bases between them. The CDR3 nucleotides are TGTGCCACCACTGAGAGGGGTCTCGGTAACGGAAATGAAAAACTGTTTTTT. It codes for CATTERGLGNGNEKLFF.

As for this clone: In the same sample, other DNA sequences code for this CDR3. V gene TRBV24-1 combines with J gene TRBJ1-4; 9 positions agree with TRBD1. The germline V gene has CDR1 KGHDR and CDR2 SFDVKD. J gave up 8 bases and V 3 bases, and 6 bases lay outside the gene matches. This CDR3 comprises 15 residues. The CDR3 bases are TGTGCCACCAGTGATCCGGGACAGGGTGGCGAAAAACTGTTTTTT. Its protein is CATSDPGQGGEKLFF.